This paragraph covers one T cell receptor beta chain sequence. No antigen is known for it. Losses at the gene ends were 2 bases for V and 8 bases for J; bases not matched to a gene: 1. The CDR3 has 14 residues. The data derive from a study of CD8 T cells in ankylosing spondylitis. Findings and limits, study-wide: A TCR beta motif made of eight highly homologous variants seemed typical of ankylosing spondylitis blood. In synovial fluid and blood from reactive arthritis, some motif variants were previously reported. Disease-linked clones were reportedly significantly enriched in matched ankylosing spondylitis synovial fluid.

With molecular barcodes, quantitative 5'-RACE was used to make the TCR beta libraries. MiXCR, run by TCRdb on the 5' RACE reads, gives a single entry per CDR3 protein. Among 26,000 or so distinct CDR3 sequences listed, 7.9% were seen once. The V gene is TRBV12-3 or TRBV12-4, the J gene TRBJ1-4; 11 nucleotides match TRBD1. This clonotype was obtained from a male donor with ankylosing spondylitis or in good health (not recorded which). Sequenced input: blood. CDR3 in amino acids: CASSLRDRGEKLFF. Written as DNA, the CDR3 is TGTGCCAGCAGTTTACGGGACAGGGGGGAAAAACTGTTTTTT.